A selection of T cell receptor beta chains follows, all from one sample in a study of metastatic and nonmetastatic thyroid tumors. MiXCR re-clonotyped the PCR reads for TCRdb. Of around 4,300 clones in the sample, around 38% were seen once. Sequencing was carried out using tumor tissue. The receptors were sampled from a male donor with papillary thyroid cancer or a benign thyroid nodule (not recorded which). Some clones in this sample may be carry-over from other donors' samples. Both conserved end residues are part of each CDR3. The D gene is left open where the match is weak. Rows give clone size only sometimes, using once, few, many, or a class for an expanded clone.

j_gene: TRBJ1-6
d_gene: TRBD1
v_gene: TRBV25-1
abundance: .
CDR3aa: CASSELRTGVSPLHF
CDR3nt: TGTGCCAGCAGTGAATTGAGGACAGGGGTCTCACCCCTCCACTTT

j_gene: TRBJ2-1
d_gene: TRBD2
v_gene: TRBV11-1
abundance: .
CDR3aa: CASSLGLAENNEQFF
CDR3nt: TGTGCCAGCAGCTTAGGACTAGCAGAGAACAATGAGCAGTTCTTC

j_gene: TRBJ2-1
d_gene: TRBD2
v_gene: TRBV20-1
abundance: .
CDR3aa: CSARGTSGTLQFF
CDR3nt: TGCAGTGCTAGAGGGACTAGCGGGACCCTACAGTTCTTC

j_gene: TRBJ1-3
d_gene: .
v_gene: TRBV27
abundance: .
CDR3aa: CASSFRSSGNTIYF
CDR3nt: TGTGCCAGCAGTTTCCGGAGCTCTGGAAACACCATATATTTT

j_gene: TRBJ2-7
d_gene: TRBD2
v_gene: TRBV11-2
abundance: .
CDR3aa: CASSSTSSGAYEQYF
CDR3nt: TGTGCCAGCAGCTCTACGTCGAGCGGGGCCTACGAGCAGTACTTC

j_gene: TRBJ2-1
d_gene: .
v_gene: TRBV20-1
abundance: many
CDR3aa: CSARDLGGRNEQFF
CDR3nt: TGCAGTGCTAGAGATCTCGGGGGTCGGAATGAGCAGTTCTTC

j_gene: TRBJ2-7
d_gene: TRBD1
v_gene: TRBV28
abundance: few
CDR3aa: CASSFMGQGAYEQYF
CDR3nt: TGTGCCAGCAGTTTCATGGGACAGGGGGCCTACGAGCAGTACTTC

j_gene: TRBJ2-7
d_gene: .
v_gene: TRBV6-5
abundance: .
CDR3aa: CASSYSFTGPKEQYF
CDR3nt: TGTGCCAGCAGTTACTCTTTCACAGGGCCCAAGGAGCAGTACTTC

j_gene: TRBJ2-1
d_gene: TRBD2
v_gene: TRBV27
abundance: few
CDR3aa: CASKLSGTSGRSEQFF
CDR3nt: TGTGCCAGCAAACTGAGCGGGACTAGCGGGAGGAGTGAGCAGTTCTTC

j_gene: TRBJ2-7
d_gene: TRBD2
v_gene: TRBV14
abundance: .
CDR3aa: CASSHFWTSGSYEQYF
CDR3nt: TGTGCCAGCAGCCATTTTTGGACTAGCGGGAGTTACGAGCAGTACTTC

j_gene: TRBJ1-4
d_gene: .
v_gene: TRBV29-1
abundance: few
CDR3aa: CSVEHGTEKLFF
CDR3nt: TGCAGCGTTGAACATGGAACTGAAAAACTGTTTTTT

j_gene: TRBJ2-7
d_gene: TRBD1
v_gene: TRBV28
abundance: .
CDR3aa: CASSRQGRYEQYF
CDR3nt: TGTGCCAGCAGCCGACAGGGACGCTACGAGCAGTACTTC

j_gene: TRBJ2-7
d_gene: .
v_gene: TRBV6-2/TRBV6-3
abundance: few
CDR3aa: CASSYQGEQYF
CDR3nt: TGTGCCAGCAGTTACCAGGGGGAGCAGTACTTC

j_gene: TRBJ1-2
d_gene: .
v_gene: TRBV6-6
abundance: .
CDR3aa: CASSYSADYGYTF
CDR3nt: TGTGCCAGCAGTTACTCGGCTGACTATGGCTACACCTTC

j_gene: TRBJ2-5
d_gene: TRBD2
v_gene: TRBV5-1
abundance: .
CDR3aa: CASIPGGMGETQYF
CDR3nt: TGCGCCAGCATCCCGGGGGGTATGGGCGAGACCCAGTACTTC

j_gene: TRBJ1-5
d_gene: .
v_gene: TRBV20-1
abundance: .
CDR3aa: CSASGPDINQPQHF
CDR3nt: TGCAGTGCTAGTGGCCCAGACATCAATCAGCCCCAGCATTTT

j_gene: TRBJ2-3
d_gene: .
v_gene: TRBV28
abundance: .
CDR3aa: CASYKGVGRTDTQYF
CDR3nt: TGTGCCAGCTATAAGGGGGTCGGTCGGACAGATACGCAGTATTTT

j_gene: TRBJ2-7
d_gene: TRBD1
v_gene: TRBV24-1
abundance: large
CDR3aa: CATSESGTDLYEQYF
CDR3nt: TGTGCCACCAGTGAGTCCGGGACAGACCTATACGAGCAGTACTTC

j_gene: TRBJ2-5
d_gene: TRBD2
v_gene: TRBV20-1
abundance: .
CDR3aa: CSASGLAGAEETQYF
CDR3nt: TGCAGTGCTTCCGGACTAGCGGGAGCGGAGGAGACCCAGTACTTC

j_gene: TRBJ1-2
d_gene: TRBD1
v_gene: TRBV20-1
abundance: .
CDR3aa: CSAAGQPNYGYTF
CDR3nt: TGCAGTGCTGCGGGACAGCCGAACTATGGCTACACCTTC

j_gene: TRBJ2-2
d_gene: .
v_gene: TRBV27
abundance: .
CDR3aa: CASRNTGELFF
CDR3nt: TGTGCCAGCCGCAACACCGGGGAGCTGTTTTTT

j_gene: TRBJ2-7
d_gene: .
v_gene: TRBV28
abundance: .
CDR3aa: CASSPSWGDEQYF
CDR3nt: TGTGCCAGCAGTCCCTCGTGGGGCGACGAGCAGTACTTC

j_gene: TRBJ1-3
d_gene: .
v_gene: TRBV11-2
abundance: few
CDR3aa: CASSNQGQAGNTIYF
CDR3nt: TGTGCCAGCAGCAACCAGGGTCAGGCTGGAAACACCATATATTTT

j_gene: TRBJ2-3
d_gene: TRBD1
v_gene: TRBV19
abundance: large
CDR3aa: CASRDRADTQYF
CDR3nt: TGTGCCAGTAGGGACAGGGCAGATACGCAGTATTTT

j_gene: TRBJ2-2
d_gene: .
v_gene: TRBV11-2
abundance: .
CDR3aa: CASSLGIGRTALFTGELFF
CDR3nt: TGTGCCAGCAGCTTGGGGATCGGTCGGACAGCCCTCTTCACCGGGGAGCTGTTTTTT

j_gene: TRBJ2-6
d_gene: .
v_gene: TRBV27
abundance: .
CDR3aa: CASSPGGSGANVLTF
CDR3nt: TGTGCCAGCAGCCCCGGGGGCTCTGGGGCCAACGTCCTGACTTTC

j_gene: TRBJ2-1
d_gene: .
v_gene: TRBV20-1
abundance: .
CDR3aa: CSAIGNEQFF
CDR3nt: TGCAGTGCTATCGGGAATGAGCAGTTCTTC

j_gene: TRBJ1-5
d_gene: .
v_gene: TRBV28
abundance: few
CDR3aa: CASRPDRYQPQHF
CDR3nt: TGTGCCAGCAGACCTGACAGATATCAGCCCCAGCATTTT

j_gene: TRBJ1-2
d_gene: TRBD1
v_gene: TRBV6-1
abundance: few
CDR3aa: CAVTTGEGGYTF
CDR3nt: TGTGCCGTGACGACAGGGGAGGGAGGCTACACCTTC